Listed here are 4 T cell receptor beta chains from one sample, sequenced in a study of cytotoxic CD8 clonotypes in ibrutinib-treated CLL. Data came from immunoSEQ multiplex PCR; TCRdb stores just in-frame clones and leaves some out. The table includes about 300,000 clones, about 72% detected once. The material was PBMCs, obtained at disease progression, from a patient treated with ibrutinib. The receptors were gathered from a human donor with chronic lymphocytic leukemia.

The rearrangement uses TRBV4-1 and TRBJ1-2; D perhaps matches TRBD1 (5 bases). Trimming took off 0 bases at V and 5 bases at J, with 13 bases between the two ends. Germline V gene lookup returns CDR1 MGHRA and CDR2 YSYEKL. The CDR3 spans 15 residues. The DNA of the CDR3 is TGCGCCAGCAGCCAAGATCGGGGGGTTGGATATGGCTACACCTTC. Amino acid sequence: CASSQDRGVGYGYTF.

The rearrangement links TRBV7-4 to TRBJ1-2; D possibly corresponds to TRBD1 (6 bases). In germline, CDR1 is SGHVT, CDR2 SQSDAQ. Trimming removed 4 bases from V and 4 bases from J, with 16 bases in between. The length of the CDR3 is 15 residues. CDR3 protein: CASSSPRGIPYGYTF. CDR3 coding DNA: TGTGCCAGCAGCTCACCCAGGGGTATCCCCTATGGCTACACCTTC.

V and J are TRBV19 and TRBJ1-1; D is perhaps TRBD1 (5 bases). Trimming took off 4 bases at V and 5 bases at J, with 14 bases between the two ends. CDR3 size: 14 residues. Germline CDR1 is LNHDA and CDR2 is SQIVND (reference sequence). The DNA for the CDR3 is TGTGCCAGTAGTAGAGGGGAAGGAGGGACTGAAGCTTTCTTT. This sequence encodes CASSRGEGGTEAFF.

CDR3 residues: CASSTDPSSYNEQFF. In DNA, the CDR3 is TGTGCCAGCAGCACGGACCCGAGCTCCTACAATGAGCAGTTCTTC. The rearrangement links TRBV11-2 to TRBJ2-1; D unclear. Germline V gene lookup returns CDR1 SGHAT and CDR2 FQNNGV. The CDR3 consists of 15 residues. Trimming pared 5 bases from V and 0 bases from J, leaving 11 bases between.